This TCR beta chain was captured by sequencing in a study of blood T cell repertoires in COVID-19 (dated by TCRdb to about 2020). Regarding the research as a whole: Collaborator samples came from the United States, Italy and Spain and covered acute and convalescent phases of COVID-19. The material from the prospective study consisted of cDNA or gDNA derived from T cells, B-cell-depleted T cells, or PBMCs. HLA class I and class II types, where available, came from metadata supplied by the sample provider rather than from assay-based typing. Deeply sampled blood TCRbeta repertoires from subjects exposed to, actively infected with, or recovered from COVID-19 were included in the dataset. The samples were drawn from two sources: the first 160 participants of the ongoing ImmuneRACE study, and over 950 subjects contributed by 6 global collaborators. The repertoires were released in a freely available public database meant as a resource for research on the immune response to SARS-CoV-2. Sample metadata almost always included a de-identified subject ID, COVID-19 status, age in years and sex.

In the prospective study, participants were about 18 to 90 years old, resided in about two dozen geographic areas of the United States, and were enrolled through a virtual design. To assign participants to cohorts, the prospective study relied on clinical history that participants themselves reported in a screening survey and a study questionnaire. For ImmuneRACE Cohort 3, a participant was defined as recovered based on two consecutive negative NP/OP PCR tests, clearance by a healthcare professional, or resolution of symptoms. In the prospective study, whole blood, serum and a nasopharyngeal or oropharyngeal swab were collected from each participant by mobile phlebotomists. Over a roughly 2-month period, participants in the prospective study had the option of providing additional blood draws and questionnaires. Before DNA extraction, prospective study blood samples were shipped either frozen or at room temperature.

On this clone: Which antigen it targets is not known. It has no much larger one-base neighbor in the sample; base qualities were not kept.

TCRbeta CDR3 regions were amplified from genomic DNA using the immunoSEQ Assay, a bias-controlled multiplex PCR. Regarding the original processing steps: The number of nucleated cells in each sample was estimated by amplification of reference gene primers within the assay. Sequence reads were collapsed and filtered to measure the absolute abundance of every unique TCRbeta CDR3 rearrangement. Productive Simpson clonality was computed per sample as the square root of Simpson's diversity index over productive rearrangements. TCRdb obtained this table from immuneACCESS and retained in-frame rearrangements with V and J assigned. These tables miss some clones; where compared with another copy, unresolved V genes account for less than half of the shortfall, and the remainder is unexplained. Clone size and V and J calls were adopted from that table, with D and trimming inferred from the DNA. The table for this sample lists some 200,000 clones; 87% of them were counted only once. About 2.3% of the sample rests with the top ten.

The germline V end is reduced by 8 bases and the J end by 4 bases; junction bases left unmatched: 9. The CDR3 holds 15 amino acids from the cysteine to the phenylalanine. Only the CDR3 part of the read is kept: 45 bases, read in frame from the first base. The germline V gene encodes CDR1 SNHLY and CDR2 FYNNEI. Overall study outcomes, separate from this receptor: The amount of clinical and demographic metadata varied by source and participant and was provided uncurated.

The chain uses TRBV2 and TRBJ1-1; TRBD1 agrees with 11 junctional bases. The sequenced material came from PBMCs or T cells enriched from blood (not recorded which). The source is a woman aged 30 to 39 who had recovered from COVID-19. The DNA reads as follows: TGTGCCAGCGAACCGGACAGGGGGCGTAGCACTGAAGCTTTCTTT. The encoded protein is CASEPDRGRSTEAFF.